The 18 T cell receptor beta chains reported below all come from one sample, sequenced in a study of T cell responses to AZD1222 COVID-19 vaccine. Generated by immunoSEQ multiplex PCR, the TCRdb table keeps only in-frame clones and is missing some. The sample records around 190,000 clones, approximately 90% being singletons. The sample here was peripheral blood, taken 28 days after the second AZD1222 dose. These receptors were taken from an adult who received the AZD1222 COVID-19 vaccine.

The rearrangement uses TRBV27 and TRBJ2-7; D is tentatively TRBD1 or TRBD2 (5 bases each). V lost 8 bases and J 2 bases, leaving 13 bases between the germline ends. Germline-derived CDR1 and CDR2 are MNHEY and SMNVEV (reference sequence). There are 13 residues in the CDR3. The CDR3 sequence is CASGTGGPYEQYF. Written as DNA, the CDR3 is TGTGCCAGCGGGACCGGTGGTCCCTACGAGCAGTACTTC.

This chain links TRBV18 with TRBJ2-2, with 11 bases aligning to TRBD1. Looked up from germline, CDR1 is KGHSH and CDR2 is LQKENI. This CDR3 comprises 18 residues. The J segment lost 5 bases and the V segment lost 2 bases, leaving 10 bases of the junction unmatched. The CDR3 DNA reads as TGTGCCAGCTCACCAACCAATGTGGGGACAGGGGGAACCGGGGAGCTGTTTTTT. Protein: CASSPTNVGTGGTGELFF. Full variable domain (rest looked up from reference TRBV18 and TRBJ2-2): NAGVMQNPRHLVRRRGQEARLRCSPMKGHSHVYWYRQLPEEGLKFMVYLQKENIIDESGMPKERFSAEFPKEGPSILRIQQVVRGDSAAYFCASSPTNVGTGGTGELFFGEGSRLTVL.

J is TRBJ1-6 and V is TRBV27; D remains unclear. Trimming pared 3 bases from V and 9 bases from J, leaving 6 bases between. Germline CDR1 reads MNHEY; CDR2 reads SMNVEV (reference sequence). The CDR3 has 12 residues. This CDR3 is CASSFISSPLHF. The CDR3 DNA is TGTGCCAGCAGTTTTATAAGTTCACCCCTCCACTTT.

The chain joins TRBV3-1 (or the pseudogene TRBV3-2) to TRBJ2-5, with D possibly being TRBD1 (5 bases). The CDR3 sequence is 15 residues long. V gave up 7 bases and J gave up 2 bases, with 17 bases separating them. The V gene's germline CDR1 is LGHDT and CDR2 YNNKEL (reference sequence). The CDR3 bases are TGTGCCAGCAATAGTTACAGCAGGGTTCAAGAGACCCAGTACTTC. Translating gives CASNSYSRVQETQYF.

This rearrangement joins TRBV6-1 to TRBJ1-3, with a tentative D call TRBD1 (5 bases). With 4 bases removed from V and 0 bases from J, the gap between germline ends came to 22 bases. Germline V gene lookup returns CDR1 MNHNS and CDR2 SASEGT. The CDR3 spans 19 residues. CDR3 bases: TGTGCCAGCAGTGTTGTCCCCCTCGACAGACCTTCCTCTGGAAACACCATATATTTT. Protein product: CASSVVPLDRPSSGNTIYF.

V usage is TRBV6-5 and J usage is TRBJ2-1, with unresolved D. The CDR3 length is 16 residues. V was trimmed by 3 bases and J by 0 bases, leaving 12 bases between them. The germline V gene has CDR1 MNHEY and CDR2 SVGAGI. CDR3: CASSYPGSSSYNEQFF. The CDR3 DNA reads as TGTGCCAGCAGTTATCCAGGCTCTAGCTCCTACAATGAGCAGTTCTTC.

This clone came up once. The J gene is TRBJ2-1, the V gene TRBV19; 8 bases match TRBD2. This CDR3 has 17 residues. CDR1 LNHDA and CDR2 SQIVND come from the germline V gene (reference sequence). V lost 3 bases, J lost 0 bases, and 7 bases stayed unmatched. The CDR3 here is CASSIPSGGHSYNEQFF. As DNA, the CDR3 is TGTGCCAGTAGTATCCCCAGCGGGGGTCACTCCTACAATGAGCAGTTCTTC.

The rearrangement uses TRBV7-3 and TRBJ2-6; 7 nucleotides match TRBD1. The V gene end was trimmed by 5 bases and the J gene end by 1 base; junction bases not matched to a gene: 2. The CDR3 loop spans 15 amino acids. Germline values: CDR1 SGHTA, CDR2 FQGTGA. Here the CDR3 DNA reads TGTGCCAGCAGCCCGGGACAGTCTGGGGCCAACGTCCTGACTTTC. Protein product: CASSPGQSGANVLTF.

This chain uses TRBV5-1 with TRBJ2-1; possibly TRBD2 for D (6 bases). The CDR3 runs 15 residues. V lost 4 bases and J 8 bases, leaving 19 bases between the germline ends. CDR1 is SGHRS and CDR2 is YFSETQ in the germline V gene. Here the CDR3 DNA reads TGCGCCAGCAGCCCCCTGGGGGGATCAAGGGATGAGCAGTTCTTC. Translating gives CASSPLGGSRDEQFF.

The CDR3 DNA sequence: TGTGCCAGCTCCCCATTGGACAGCAATGCTAACTATGGCTACACCTTC. Translating gives CASSPLDSNANYGYTF. The V and J genes are TRBV18 and TRBJ1-2; TRBD1 might be the D (6 bases). V lost 6 bases and J lost 0, with 17 bases in between. The CDR3 spans 16 residues. Germline-derived CDR1 and CDR2 are KGHSH and LQKENI.

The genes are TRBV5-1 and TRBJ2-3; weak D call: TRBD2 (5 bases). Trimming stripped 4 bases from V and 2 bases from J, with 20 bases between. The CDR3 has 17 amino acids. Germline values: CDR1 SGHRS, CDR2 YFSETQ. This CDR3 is CASSPGGLAPTTDTQYF. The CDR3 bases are TGCGCCAGCAGCCCGGGTGGGCTAGCCCCTACCACAGATACGCAGTATTTT.

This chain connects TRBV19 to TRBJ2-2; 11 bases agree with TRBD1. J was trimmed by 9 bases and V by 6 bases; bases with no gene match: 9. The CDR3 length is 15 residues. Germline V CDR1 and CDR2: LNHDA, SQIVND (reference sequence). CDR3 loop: CASRPGTGGERELFF. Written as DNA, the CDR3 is TGTGCCAGTAGGCCTGGGACAGGGGGGGAAAGGGAGCTGTTTTTT. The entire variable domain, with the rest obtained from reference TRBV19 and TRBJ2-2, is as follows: DGGITQSPKYLFRKEGQNVTLSCEQNLNHDAMYWYRQDPGQGLRLIYYSQIVNDFQKGDIAEGYSVSREKKESFPLTVTSAQKNPTAFYLCASRPGTGGERELFFGEGSRLTVL.

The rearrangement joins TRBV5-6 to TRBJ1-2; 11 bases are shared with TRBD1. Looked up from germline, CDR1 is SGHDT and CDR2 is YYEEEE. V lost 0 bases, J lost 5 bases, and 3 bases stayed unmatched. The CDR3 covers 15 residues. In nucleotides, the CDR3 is TGTGCCAGCAGCTTGGGGACAGGGGGCAGGTATGGCTACACCTTC. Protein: CASSLGTGGRYGYTF.

DNA of the CDR3: TGTGCCAGCACGCCGCAAGGGGCCTTAAACAATGAGCAGTTCTTC. Protein sequence: CASTPQGALNNEQFF. The V and J genes are TRBV7-9 and TRBJ2-1; perhaps TRBD1 as D (5 bases). The germline gives CDR1 SEHNR, CDR2 FQNEAQ (reference sequence). V was cut by 7 bases and J by 5 bases, with 18 bases left in between. CDR3 size: 15 residues. The entire variable domain, with the rest obtained from reference TRBV7-9 and TRBJ2-1, is as follows: DTGVSQNPRHKITKRGQNVTFRCDPISEHNRLYWYRQTLGQGPEFLTYFQNEAQLEKSRLLSDRFSAERPKGSFSTLEIQRTEQGDSAMYLCASTPQGALNNEQFFGPGTRLTVL.

DNA for the CDR3: TGTGCCAGCAGCCCATACAGGGTAGACGGGTATGGCTACACCTTC. It specifies CASSPYRVDGYGYTF. This chain joins TRBV11-2 and TRBJ1-2; tentatively, D is TRBD1 (6 bases). The CDR3 length is 15 residues. Germline CDR1 SGHAT, CDR2 FQNNGV. Deletions cut 5 bases from V and 5 bases from J, with 18 bases between. Combining the CDR3 with reference TRBV11-2 and TRBJ1-2 gives the whole variable domain EAGVAQSPRYKIIEKRQSVAFWCNPISGHATLYWYQQILGQGPKLLIQFQNNGVVDDSQLPKDRFSAERLKGVDSTLKIQPAKLEDSAVYLCASSPYRVDGYGYTFGSGTRLTVV.

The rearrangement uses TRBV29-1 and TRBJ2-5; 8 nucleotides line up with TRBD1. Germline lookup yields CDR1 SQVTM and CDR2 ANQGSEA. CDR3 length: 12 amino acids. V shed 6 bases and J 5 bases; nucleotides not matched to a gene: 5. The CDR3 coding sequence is TGCAGCGTAACTACAGGGGGGGAGACCCAGTACTTC. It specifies CSVTTGGETQYF.

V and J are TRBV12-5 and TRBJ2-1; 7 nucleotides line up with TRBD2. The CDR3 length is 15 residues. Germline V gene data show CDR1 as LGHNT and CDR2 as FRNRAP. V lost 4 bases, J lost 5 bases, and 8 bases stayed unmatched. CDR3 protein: CASGSRGGGHNEQFF. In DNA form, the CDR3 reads TGTGCTAGTGGTTCCCGTGGGGGAGGGCACAATGAGCAGTTCTTC.

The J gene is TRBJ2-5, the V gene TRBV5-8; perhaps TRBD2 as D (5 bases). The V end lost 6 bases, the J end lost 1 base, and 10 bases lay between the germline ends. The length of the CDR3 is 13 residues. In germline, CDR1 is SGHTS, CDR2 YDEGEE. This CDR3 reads CASTEGFQETQYF. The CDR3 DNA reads TGTGCCAGCACCGAGGGATTCCAAGAGACCCAGTACTTC.